Listed here are 15 T cell receptor beta chains from one sample, sequenced in a study of cytomegalovirus exposure and HLA in healthy donors. Use of 60 Vbeta and 13 Jbeta primers characterized the PCR. TCRdb keeps only in-frame clones here, not all; method: immunoSEQ multiplex PCR. The sample records some 200,000 clones, approximately 84% being singletons. The sequenced sample was PBMCs. The source of these receptors is a woman in her thirties or forties in good health and CMV-seronegative.

This chain uses TRBV19 with TRBJ1-6; 12 bases are a match to TRBD1. This CDR3 is built from 13 residues. Germline CDR1 reads LNHDA; CDR2 reads SQIVND (reference sequence). V shed 6 bases, J shed 9 bases, and the junction held 0 bases outside the gene matches. The CDR3 coding sequence is TGTGCCAGTAGGGGACAGGGGGCTTCACCCCTCCACTTT. Residues: CASRGQGASPLHF.

There are a few counts of this clone. The chain uses TRBV30 and TRBJ2-3, with D uncertain. V was cut by 2 bases and J by 5 bases, with 8 bases left in between. Per the germline V gene, CDR1 is GTSNPN and CDR2 is SVGIG (reference sequence). The length of the CDR3 is 12 residues. The chain's CDR3 is CAWSFFIDTQYF. CDR3 DNA: TGTGCCTGGAGTTTCTTTATAGATACGCAGTATTTT.

The genes are TRBV6-5 and TRBJ1-5; D possibly corresponds to TRBD1 (6 bases). The CDR3 is 16 amino acids. V was trimmed by 2 bases and J by 3 bases, leaving 14 bases between them. CDR1 is MNHEY, CDR2 SVGAGI, per germline. CDR3 in DNA: TGTGCCAGCAGTTACGGGTCCGGGGGGGCCAATCAGCCCCAGCATTTT. It is translated as CASSYGSGGANQPQHF.

J is TRBJ1-1 and V is TRBV6-1; TRBD1 is a possible D gene (6 bases). Germline CDR1 is MNHNS and CDR2 is SASEGT. The germline V and J ends were trimmed by 8 bases and 4 bases, with 14 bases remaining between them. The CDR3 extends over 13 amino acids. In nucleotides, the CDR3 is TGTGCCAGCCGGGGGGCCGGGGGCACTGAAGCTTTCTTT. It is translated as CASRGAGGTEAFF.

V is TRBV18 and J is TRBJ2-5; no clear D. CDR3 length: 13 amino acids. Germline V CDR1 and CDR2: KGHSH, LQKENI. Deletions cut 3 bases from V and 0 bases from J, with 5 bases between. The CDR3 DNA is TGTGCCAGCTCACCGAGGAACCAAGAGACCCAGTACTTC. Amino acids: CASSPRNQETQYF.

This clone was observed a single time. This rearrangement joins TRBV18 to TRBJ2-5; 9 bases agree with TRBD2. V lost 0 bases and J lost 7; bases outside the gene matches: 12. CDR1 and CDR2 (germline): KGHSH, LQKENI. The CDR3 runs to 17 residues. Written as DNA, the CDR3 is TGTGCCAGCTCACCACCGGCTCTAGCGGGACCCCCAATGACCCAGTACTTC. Amino acid sequence: CASSPPALAGPPMTQYF.

This clone has only a few counts. Sequence at one end of the junction differs from germline and may be a read error. The rearrangement uses TRBV4-1 and TRBJ1-4; D is possibly TRBD1 (6 bases). Germline-derived CDR1 and CDR2 are MGHRA and YSYEKL. There are 15 residues in the CDR3. The CDR3 spells CASSQVGGANEKLFF. The CDR3 DNA sequence: TGCGCCAGCAGCCAAGTCGGGGGGGCTAACGAAAAACTGTTTTTT.

This chain links TRBV19 with TRBJ1-5; D ambiguous. The CDR3 has 14 amino acids. Germline V gene lookup returns CDR1 LNHDA and CDR2 SQIVND (reference sequence). V was shortened by 4 bases and J by 6 bases, with 13 bases between the two germline ends. CDR3 protein: CASSTVGVGQPQHF. The CDR3 region has the DNA TGTGCCAGTAGTACCGTCGGGGTGGGTCAGCCCCAGCATTTT.

The V and J genes are TRBV7-9 and TRBJ1-2; 7 bases agree with TRBD1. This CDR3 region has 15 residues. CDR1 and CDR2 (germline): SEHNR, FQNEAQ (reference sequence). The J segment lost 5 bases and the V segment lost 0 bases, leaving 6 bases of the junction unmatched. CDR3 region: CASSLAGQVGYGYTF. The CDR3 coding sequence is TGTGCCAGCAGCTTAGCTGGACAGGTAGGGTATGGCTACACCTTC.

The chain uses TRBV27 and TRBJ1-4; 9 positions match TRBD1. The junction had 9 bases not matched to a gene; V was cut back by 3 bases and J by 7 bases. The length of the CDR3 is 16 residues. Germline-derived CDR1 and CDR2 are MNHEY and SMNVEV (reference sequence). The chain's CDR3 is CASSFGTGFSTEKLFF. The CDR3, as DNA: TGTGCCAGCAGTTTCGGGACAGGGTTTTCGACTGAAAAACTGTTTTTT.

This clone appeared a single time. The chain carries TRBV6-1 and TRBJ2-1; D gene uncertain. The CDR3 sequence is 13 residues long. Germline CDR1 and CDR2: MNHNS and SASEGT. V was clipped by 6 bases and J by 0 bases, with 6 bases between them. CDR3 bases: TGTGCCAGCAGCCCCTACTCCTACAATGAGCAGTTCTTC. This codes for CASSPYSYNEQFF.

The V gene is TRBV4-1, the J gene TRBJ2-7; TRBD1 matches at 9 bases. The CDR3 spans 14 residues. CDR1 and CDR2 from the germline V gene are MGHRA and YSYEKL. V shed 1 base and J 3 bases; nucleotides not matched to a gene: 1. In DNA, the CDR3 is TGCGCCAGCAGCCAAGGACAGGGGGACTACGAGCAGTACTTC. Translating gives CASSQGQGDYEQYF.

V usage is TRBV27 and J usage is TRBJ2-2; D call uncertain. Germline V gives CDR1 MNHEY, CDR2 SMNVEV (reference sequence). This CDR3 has 15 residues. Deletions cut 5 bases from V and 5 bases from J, with 15 bases between. CDR3 amino acids: CASSPHSVVTGELFF. As DNA, the CDR3 is TGTGCCAGCAGTCCCCACTCCGTAGTGACCGGGGAGCTGTTTTTT.

The chain employs TRBV25-1 and TRBJ1-1; tentative D call: TRBD1 (5 bases). Germline lookup yields CDR1 MGHDK and CDR2 SYGVNS. V shed 5 bases and J shed 2 bases, with 9 bases lying between them. The CDR3 consists of 13 residues. CDR3 sequence: CASSLQGNTEAFF. The CDR3 DNA reads TGTGCCAGCAGTCTTCAGGGTAACACTGAAGCTTTCTTT.

The rearrangement uses TRBV6-1 and TRBJ1-1; D gene uncertain. Germline values: CDR1 MNHNS, CDR2 SASEGT. The CDR3 sequence is 14 residues long. V lost 1 base and J 9 bases, leaving 15 bases between the germline ends. The CDR3 DNA reads as TGTGCCAGCAGTGAAGACCCGGTAGCGGTTAAAGCTTTCTTT. This translates into CASSEDPVAVKAFF.